The sequence of this T cell receptor (beta chain) was determined in a study of human T cells and chemical hapten exposure. Regarding time point: pre-sensitization, week 0. Treatment described: therapeutic diphenylcyclopropenone sensitization with weekly scalp DPC. The V and J ends lost 0 bases and 6 bases, in that order; junction bases with no gene match: 6. Germline values: CDR1 SGHTA, CDR2 FQGNSA. There are 15 residues in the CDR3. A few counts support this clonotype. TCRdb itself ran the RACE reads through MiXCR, one entry per CDR3 protein. The sample consists of some 400,000 distinct CDR3 sequences, 5% to 6.5% of them appearing once.

This clonotype originated in a woman between 50 and 59 years old with alopecia areata. Some clones in this sample may be carry-over from other donors' samples. The chain couples TRBV7-2 to TRBJ2-5; 8 nucleotides match TRBD2. Specimen: whole blood, collected in connection with sensitization to the hapten diphenylcyclopropenone (DPC). CDR3 sequence (DNA): TGTGCCAGCAGCTTAGCGGGAAGCGGGAGTAAGACCCAGTACTTC. This translates into CASSLAGSGSKTQYF. Variable domain in full (rest from reference TRBV7-2 and TRBJ2-5): GAGVSQSPSNKVTEKGKDVELRCDPISGHTALYWYRQSLGQGLEFLIYFQGNSAPDKSGLPSDRFSAERTGGSVSTLTIQRTQQEDSAVYLCASSLAGSGSKTQYFGPGTRLLVL.